This T cell receptor beta chain was captured in a study of blood T cells in healthy people across ages. PCR was performed a second time for roughly 6 to 12 cycles using a sample-barcoded 5' primer and a J-beta primer mix. The template-switch adaptor was a 5' adaptor with 12 random nucleotides. It tagged each cDNA molecule. Each single sample gave us at least 2.5 million CDR3-containing paired-end reads. TCRdb analysed the 5' RACE reads with MiXCR anew, one entry per CDR3 protein. The sample lists about 1,600,000 distinct CDR3 sequences, approximately 38% seen once, with 7.9% in the top ten. V was cut by 5 bases and J by 13 bases, with 21 bases left in between. The CDR3 contains 13 residues. Per the germline V gene, CDR1 is GTSNPN and CDR2 is SVGIG (reference sequence). Extracted total RNA amounted to at least 6 micrograms for each sample.

The source of this sequence is a woman younger than 30 in good health. The chain uses TRBV30 and TRBJ2-4; D unresolved. Sequenced material: blood. Here the CDR3 DNA reads TGTGCCTGGCGACCAGCGAACGATTTTAAGCAGTACTTC. Encoded protein: CAWRPANDFKQYF.